This T cell receptor (beta chain) was documented in a study of a mutant IDH1 vaccine in newly diagnosed glioma. For the study at large: Eight vaccine injections were given to patients in weeks 1, 3, 5, 7, 11, 15, 19 and 23. Patients got their first vaccination 4-6 weeks after radiotherapy alone, or with temozolomide cycles.

Regarding time point: week 11, during vaccination. All doses held 300 ug of mutant IDH1 20-mer peptide, with topical imiquimod. This clone was detected once. Its antigen is as yet unknown. Germline V gene data show CDR1 as MGHRA and CDR2 as YSYEKL. Losses at the gene ends were 4 bases for V and 3 bases for J; bases not matched to a gene: 1. The CDR3 runs to 13 residues. Data came from immunoSEQ multiplex PCR; TCRdb stores just in-frame clones and leaves some out. The repertoire holds 30,000 to 35,000 clones, with 90% as singletons. The study, taken as a whole, reports: Changes in the top peripheral T cell clonotypes seemingly had no bearing on pseudoprogression.

The receptor was derived from a man aged 18 to 30 with glioma. The chain joins TRBV4-1 to TRBJ2-3, with 7 bases identical to TRBD1. Sequencing was performed on PBMCs, taken from a glioma patient whose treatment included an IDH1 peptide vaccine. In nucleotides, the CDR3 is TGCGCCAGCAGCCTGGACAGGACAGATACGCAGTATTTT. Its translation is CASSLDRTDTQYF.